This T cell receptor (beta chain) was found in a study of cytomegalovirus exposure and HLA in healthy donors. The study's findings and limits: A prior analysis recorded that most TCR beta V segments were productive about 90% or about 30% of the time.

PCR employed 60 Vbeta and 13 Jbeta primers. The assay was immunoSEQ multiplex PCR, and TCRdb's table has in-frame clones only and misses some. This sample has some 150,000 clones, with 80% found just once. The CDR3 covers 14 residues. Germline-derived CDR1 and CDR2 are SEHNR and FQNEAQ (reference sequence). The germline V and J ends were trimmed by 3 bases and 6 bases, with 14 bases remaining between them. Notes on this clone: Its antigen is unidentified.

The source is a man aged 18 to 29 in good health and CMV-seropositive. V and J are TRBV7-9 and TRBJ1-2, with TRBD1 as a possible D gene (6 bases). The specimen sequenced was PBMCs. The CDR3 spells CASSLTGGTDGYTF. Written as DNA, the CDR3 is TGTGCCAGCAGCTTGACAGGCGGTACGGATGGCTACACCTTC.